The 7 T cell receptor beta chains given below trace back to one sample, sequenced in a study of cytomegalovirus exposure and HLA in healthy donors (TCRdb year 2017). The library came from the immunoSEQ multiplex PCR assay. The multiplex PCR relied on a mix of 60 forward primers for TCR Vbeta segments and 13 reverse primers for TCR Jbeta segments. TCRdb retrieved this table from immuneACCESS and kept in-frame rearrangements only. Not all clones are present; in checked studies, unresolved V genes account for under half, and no reason is known for the remainder. For this sample the table gives more than 95,000 clones, of which 70% to 80% were detected only once. Around 1.8% of the sample is taken by the ten largest. Sample: PBMCs. All receptors come from a man aged 50 to 60 in good health and CMV-seronegative.

This clone has only a few counts. The chain combines TRBV19 with TRBJ1-2; 7 bases are shared with TRBD1. Losses at the gene ends were 9 bases for V and 0 bases for J; bases not matched to a gene: 7. This CDR3 is 14 amino acids long. Looked up from germline, CDR1 is LNHDA and CDR2 is SQIVND (reference sequence). The CDR3 DNA reads as TGTGCCAGCACCGGGACAGCAGCTAACTATGGCTACACCTTC. Its translation: CASTGTAANYGYTF.

This chain links TRBV11-3 with TRBJ2-7; TRBD2 is a possible D gene (7 bases). Germline CDR1 and CDR2: SGHNT and YENEEA. The CDR3 is made up of 15 amino acids. V was shortened by 2 bases and J by 4 bases, with 15 bases between the two germline ends. CDR3 bases: TGTGCCAGCAGCTTATTCGGGGGGCAGGGGTACGAGCAGTACTTC. Its translation is CASSLFGGQGYEQYF.

The V gene is TRBV6-5, the J gene TRBJ1-1; 7 positions agree with TRBD1. The CDR3 loop spans 14 amino acids. Unmatched junction bases numbered 9, after V lost 7 bases and J lost 4 bases. The germline gives CDR1 MNHEY, CDR2 SVGAGI. The CDR3 is CASNIRGRFTEAFF. The DNA for the CDR3 is TGTGCCAGCAATATAAGGGGGCGTTTCACTGAAGCTTTCTTT.

V gene TRBV4-1 combines with J gene TRBJ2-5; 10 nucleotides line up with TRBD2. The CDR3 extends over 14 amino acids. The V gene end was trimmed by 4 bases and the J gene end by 5 bases; junction bases not matched to a gene: 4. CDR1 and CDR2 from the germline V gene are MGHRA and YSYEKL. The CDR3 is CASSRRLAGETQYF. CDR3 DNA sequence: TGCGCCAGCAGCCGGAGACTAGCGGGTGAGACCCAGTACTTC.

V gene TRBV19 combines with J gene TRBJ2-2; D might be TRBD1 (5 bases). This CDR3 has 14 amino acids. Trimming left V 5 bases short and J 3 bases short, with 10 bases between. The germline V gene encodes CDR1 LNHDA and CDR2 SQIVND (reference sequence). CDR3 DNA: TGTGCCAGTAGTCGGCAGGGTTACACCGGGGAGCTGTTTTTT. Residues: CASSRQGYTGELFF. Using reference TRBV19 and TRBJ2-2 for the parts outside the CDR3, the full variable domain is DGGITQSPKYLFRKEGQNVTLSCEQNLNHDAMYWYRQDPGQGLRLIYYSQIVNDFQKGDIAEGYSVSREKKESFPLTVTSAQKNPTAFYLCASSRQGYTGELFFGEGSRLTVL.

The chain employs TRBV18 and TRBJ2-7, with a possible D match to TRBD1 (6 bases). The CDR3 is 15 amino acids. Germline V gene sequence: CDR1 KGHSH, CDR2 LQKENI. Trimming removed 5 bases at V and 4 bases at J, with 18 bases between. The CDR3 sequence is CASSARPITGYEQYV. The CDR3, as DNA: TGTGCCAGCTCAGCACGACCCATTACAGGGTACGAGCAGTACGTC.

This clone was observed a few times. The chain couples TRBV9 to TRBJ1-1; 7 bases match TRBD1. Germline-derived CDR1 and CDR2 are SGDLS and YYNGEE. J gave up 8 bases and V 4 bases, and 8 bases lay outside the gene matches. The CDR3 sequence is 13 residues long. DNA for the CDR3: TGTGCCAGCAGCCGAGGGGGCGCGGGAGAAGCTTTCTTT. Its protein product is CASSRGGAGEAFF.